This T cell receptor (beta chain) stems from a study of identical twins. The CDR3 is 15 amino acids. Trimming at V came to 4 bases and at J to 5 bases, leaving 4 bases not matched to a gene. Germline CDR1 is KGHDR and CDR2 is SFDVKD. Remarks on this clonotype: What it recognizes is unknown.

The study's findings and limits: Weaker excess twin sharing was observed in beta out-of-frame sequences. With abundant cord blood beta clonotypes, insertions were fewer; memory repertoires showed no such pattern.

The donor group consisted entirely of healthy Caucasians. Unique molecular identifiers were present on the cDNA, and a universal primer site came from template switching. TCRdb analysed the 5' RACE reads with MiXCR anew, one entry per CDR3 protein. The sample records 500,000 to 700,000 distinct CDR3 sequences, roughly 7.2% being singletons. This same sample was also taken into another study, of yellow fever vaccine responses in identical twins.

This rearrangement joins TRBV24-1 to TRBJ2-1, with TRBD1 identical over 10 bases. The TCR comes from a woman aged 18-29 years in good health. The sample taken for sequencing was PBMCs. The DNA for the CDR3 is TGTGCCACCAGTGAAGGGGGACAGGGGAACAATGAGCAGTTCTTC. This sequence encodes CATSEGGQGNNEQFF.